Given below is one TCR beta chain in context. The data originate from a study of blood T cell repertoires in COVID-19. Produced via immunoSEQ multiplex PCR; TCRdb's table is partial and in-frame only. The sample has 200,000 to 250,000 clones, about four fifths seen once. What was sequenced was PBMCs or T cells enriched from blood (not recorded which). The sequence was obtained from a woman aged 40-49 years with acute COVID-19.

The CDR3 here is CASSFASGSSYNEQFF. CDR3 nucleotides: TGCGCCAGCAGCTTCGCTAGCGGGAGCTCCTACAATGAGCAGTTCTTC. V is TRBV5-1 and J is TRBJ2-1; 10 nucleotides line up with TRBD2. Germline V CDR1 and CDR2: SGHRS, YFSETQ. The length of the CDR3 is 16 residues. With 2 bases clipped from V and 0 bases from J, the junction kept 2 bases outside the gene matches.